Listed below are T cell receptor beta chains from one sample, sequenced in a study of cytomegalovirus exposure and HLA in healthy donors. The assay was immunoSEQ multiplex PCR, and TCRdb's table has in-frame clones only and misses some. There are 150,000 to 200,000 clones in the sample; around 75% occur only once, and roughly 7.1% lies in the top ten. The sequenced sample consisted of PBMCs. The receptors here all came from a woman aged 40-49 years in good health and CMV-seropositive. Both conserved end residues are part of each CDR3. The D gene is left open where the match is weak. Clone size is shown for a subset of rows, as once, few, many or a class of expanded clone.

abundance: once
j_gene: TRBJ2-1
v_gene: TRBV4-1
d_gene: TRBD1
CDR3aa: CASSQDWLGQGRRNEQFF
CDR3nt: TGCGCCAGCAGCCAAGATTGGCTGGGACAGGGGCGTCGCAATGAGCAGTTCTTC

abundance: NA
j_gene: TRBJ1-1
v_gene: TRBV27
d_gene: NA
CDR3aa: CASRRQAGGNTEAFF
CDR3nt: TGTGCCAGCAGGAGACAGGCAGGAGGGAACACTGAAGCTTTCTTT

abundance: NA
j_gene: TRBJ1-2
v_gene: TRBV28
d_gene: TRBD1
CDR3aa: CASSGGGFNYGYTF
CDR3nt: TGTGCCAGCAGTGGAGGGGGCTTTAACTATGGCTACACCTTC

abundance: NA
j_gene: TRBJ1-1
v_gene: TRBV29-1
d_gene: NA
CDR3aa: CSATGYGNTEAFF
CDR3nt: TGCAGCGCCACAGGGTATGGGAACACTGAAGCTTTCTTT

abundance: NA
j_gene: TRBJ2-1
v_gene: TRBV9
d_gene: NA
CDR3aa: CASSVDPGYNEQFF
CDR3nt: TGTGCCAGCAGCGTAGATCCAGGCTACAATGAGCAGTTCTTC

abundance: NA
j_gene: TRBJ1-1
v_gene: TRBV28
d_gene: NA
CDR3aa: CASSSQQTTEAFF
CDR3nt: TGTGCCAGCAGTTCTCAACAGACCACTGAAGCTTTCTTT

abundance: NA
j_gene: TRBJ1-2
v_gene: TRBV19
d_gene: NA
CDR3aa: CASSGGAPGGYTF
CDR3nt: TGTGCCAGTAGTGGGGGGGCGCCTGGCGGCTACACCTTC

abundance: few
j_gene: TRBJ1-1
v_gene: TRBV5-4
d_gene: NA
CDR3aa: CASSSTRGGTEAFF
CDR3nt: TGTGCCAGCAGCTCTACACGGGGGGGAACTGAAGCTTTCTTT

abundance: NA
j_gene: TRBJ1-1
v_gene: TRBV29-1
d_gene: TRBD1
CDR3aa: CSSQDRGHNTEAFF
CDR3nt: TGCAGTAGCCAGGACAGGGGGCACAACACTGAAGCTTTCTTT

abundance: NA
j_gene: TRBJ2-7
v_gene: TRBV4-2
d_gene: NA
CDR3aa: CASSQGAVGGYEQYF
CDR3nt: TGTGCCAGCAGCCAAGGCGCGGTAGGTGGCTACGAGCAGTACTTC

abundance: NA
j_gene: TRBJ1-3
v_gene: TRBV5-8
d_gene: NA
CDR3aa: CASSLAGLSGNTIYF
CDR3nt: TGTGCCAGCAGCTTGGCCGGACTCTCTGGAAACACCATATATTTT

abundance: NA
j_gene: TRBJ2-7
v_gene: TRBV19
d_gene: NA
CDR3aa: CASSIQDTSSYEQYF
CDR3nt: TGTGCCAGTAGTATCCAGGATACTAGCTCCTACGAGCAGTACTTC

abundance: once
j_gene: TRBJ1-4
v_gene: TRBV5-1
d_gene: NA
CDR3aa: CASSLNPQSNNEKLFF
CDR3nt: TGCGCCAGCAGCTTAAACCCACAGTCCAATAATGAAAAACTGTTTTTT

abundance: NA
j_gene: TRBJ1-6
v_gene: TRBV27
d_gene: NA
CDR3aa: CASSFTVPWTVGSPLHF
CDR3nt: TGTGCCAGCAGTTTCACAGTACCCTGGACAGTCGGTTCACCCCTCCACTTT

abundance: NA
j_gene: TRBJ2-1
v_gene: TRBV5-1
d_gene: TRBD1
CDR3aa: CASSIQGSYNEQFF
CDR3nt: TGCGCCAGCAGCATACAGGGGTCCTACAATGAGCAGTTCTTC

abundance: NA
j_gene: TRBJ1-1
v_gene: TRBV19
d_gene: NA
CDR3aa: CASSKFRQGNTEAFF
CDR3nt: TGTGCCAGTAGTAAGTTCAGGCAGGGGAACACTGAAGCTTTCTTT

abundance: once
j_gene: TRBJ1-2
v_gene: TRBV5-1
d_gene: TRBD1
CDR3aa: CASSPSGQGGSGYTF
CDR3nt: TGCGCCAGCAGCCCCTCCGGACAGGGGGGAAGTGGCTACACCTTC

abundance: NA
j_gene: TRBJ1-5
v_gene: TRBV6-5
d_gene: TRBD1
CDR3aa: CASSNRGLGQPQHF
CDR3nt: TGTGCCAGCAGTAACAGGGGTTTGGGCCAGCCCCAGCATTTT

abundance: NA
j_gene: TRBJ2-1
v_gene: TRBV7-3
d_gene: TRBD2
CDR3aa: CASSTPSGTSYNEQFF
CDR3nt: TGTGCCAGCAGCACCCCTAGCGGGACGTCCTACAATGAGCAGTTCTTC

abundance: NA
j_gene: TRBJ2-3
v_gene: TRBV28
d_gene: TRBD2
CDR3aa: CASSAVGAGARDTQYF
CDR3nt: TGTGCCAGCAGTGCGGTGGGAGCGGGAGCGAGAGATACGCAGTATTTT

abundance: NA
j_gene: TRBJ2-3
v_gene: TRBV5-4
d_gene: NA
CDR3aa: CASSLFLSGTSTDTQYF
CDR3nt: TGTGCCAGCAGCTTGTTCCTTTCAGGGACTAGCACAGATACGCAGTATTTT

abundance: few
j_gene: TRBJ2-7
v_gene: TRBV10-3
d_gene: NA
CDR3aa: CASSYVQTGTYEQYF
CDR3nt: TGTGCCAGCAGTTACGTCCAAACAGGAACCTACGAGCAGTACTTC

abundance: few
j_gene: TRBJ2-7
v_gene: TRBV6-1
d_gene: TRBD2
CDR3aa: CASSFGLAAYEQYF
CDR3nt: TGTGCCAGCAGTTTCGGACTAGCGGCCTACGAGCAGTACTTC

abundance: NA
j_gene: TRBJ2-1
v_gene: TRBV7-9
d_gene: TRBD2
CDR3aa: CASSLLLAGGPYNEQFF
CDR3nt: TGTGCCAGCAGCTTATTACTAGCGGGAGGGCCGTACAATGAGCAGTTCTTC

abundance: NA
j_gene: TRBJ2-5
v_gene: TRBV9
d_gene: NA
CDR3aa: CASSLGHIQETQYF
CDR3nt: TGTGCCAGCAGCCTTGGACATATCCAAGAGACCCAGTACTTC

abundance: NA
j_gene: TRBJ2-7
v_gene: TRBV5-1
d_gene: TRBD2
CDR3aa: CASSFSSGRGLSYEQYF
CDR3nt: TGCGCCAGCAGCTTTAGTAGCGGGAGAGGGCTCTCCTACGAGCAGTACTTC

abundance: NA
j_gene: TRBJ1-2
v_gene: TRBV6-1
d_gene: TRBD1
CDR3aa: CASSDLTGTGYGYTF
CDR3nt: TGTGCCAGCAGTGATTTGACAGGGACAGGGTATGGCTACACCTTC

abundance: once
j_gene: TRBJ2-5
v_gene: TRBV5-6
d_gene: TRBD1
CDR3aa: CASSVRDRGETQYF
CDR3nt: TGTGCCAGCAGCGTCCGGGACAGAGGAGAGACCCAGTACTTC

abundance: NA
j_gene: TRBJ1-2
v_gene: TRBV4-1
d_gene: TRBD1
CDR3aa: CASSQGTASYGYTF
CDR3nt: TGCGCCAGCAGCCAGGGGACAGCGAGCTATGGCTACACCTTC

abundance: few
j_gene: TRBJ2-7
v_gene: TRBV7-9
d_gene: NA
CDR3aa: CASTQAMSYEQYF
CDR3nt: TGTGCCAGCACTCAGGCCATGTCCTACGAGCAGTACTTC

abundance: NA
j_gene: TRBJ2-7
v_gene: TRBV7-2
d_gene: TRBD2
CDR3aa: CASRAPLAGLEQYF
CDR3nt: TGTGCCAGCAGAGCTCCGCTAGCGGGACTCGAGCAGTACTTC

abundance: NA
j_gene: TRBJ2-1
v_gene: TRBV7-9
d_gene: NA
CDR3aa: CASSLTSNEQFF
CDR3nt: TGTGCCAGCAGCTTGACTAGTAATGAGCAGTTCTTC

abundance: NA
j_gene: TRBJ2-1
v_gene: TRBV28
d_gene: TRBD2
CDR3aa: CASRAGGNDEQFF
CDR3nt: TGTGCCAGCAGAGCGGGAGGGAATGATGAGCAGTTCTTC

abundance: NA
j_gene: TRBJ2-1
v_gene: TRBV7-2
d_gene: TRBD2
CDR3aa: CASSLVIAGVHNEQFF
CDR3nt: TGTGCCAGCAGCTTAGTGATAGCGGGAGTTCACAATGAGCAGTTCTTC

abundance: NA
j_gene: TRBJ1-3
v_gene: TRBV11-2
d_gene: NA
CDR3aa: CASSRSGGLTGNTIYF
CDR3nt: TGTGCCAGCAGTCGCAGTGGGGGGTTAACTGGAAACACCATATATTTT

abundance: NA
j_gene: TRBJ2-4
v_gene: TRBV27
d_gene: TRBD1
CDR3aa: CASSLRGQGLAKNIQYF
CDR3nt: TGTGCCAGCAGTTTAAGGGGACAGGGGCTAGCCAAAAACATTCAGTACTTC

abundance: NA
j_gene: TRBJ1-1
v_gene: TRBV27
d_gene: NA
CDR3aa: CASSFHTTGIAEAFF
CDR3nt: TGTGCCAGCAGTTTCCACACAACAGGGATCGCTGAAGCTTTCTTT

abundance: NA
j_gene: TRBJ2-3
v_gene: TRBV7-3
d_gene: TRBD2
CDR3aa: CASSPSGSFADTQYF
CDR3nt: TGTGCCAGCAGCCCCAGCGGGAGCTTTGCAGATACGCAGTATTTT

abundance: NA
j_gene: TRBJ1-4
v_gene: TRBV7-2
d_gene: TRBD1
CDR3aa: CASSPRRDRVVTNEKLFF
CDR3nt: TGTGCCAGCAGCCCCCGTCGGGACAGGGTGGTTACTAATGAAAAACTGTTTTTT